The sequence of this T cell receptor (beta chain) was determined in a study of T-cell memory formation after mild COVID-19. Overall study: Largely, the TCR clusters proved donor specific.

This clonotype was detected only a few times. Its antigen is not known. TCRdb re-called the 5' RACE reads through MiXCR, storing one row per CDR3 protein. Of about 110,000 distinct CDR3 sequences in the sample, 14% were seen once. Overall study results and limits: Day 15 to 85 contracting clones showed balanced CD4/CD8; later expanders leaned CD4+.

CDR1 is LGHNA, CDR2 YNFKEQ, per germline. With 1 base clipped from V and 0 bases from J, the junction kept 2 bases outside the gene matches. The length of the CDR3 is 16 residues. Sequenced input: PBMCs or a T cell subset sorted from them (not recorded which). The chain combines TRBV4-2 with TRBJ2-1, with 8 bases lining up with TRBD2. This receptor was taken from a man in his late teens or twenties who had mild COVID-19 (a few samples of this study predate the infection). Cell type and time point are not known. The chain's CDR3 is CASSQGSGGSYNEQFF. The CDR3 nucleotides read TGTGCCAGCAGCCAAGGCAGCGGGGGCTCCTACAATGAGCAGTTCTTC.